Below are 26 T cell receptor beta chains sequenced from a single sample in a study of Graves' ophthalmopathy and Graves' hyperthyroidism. Investigators amplified TCR beta CDR3 regions from RNA transcripts. HTBI-primed first-round RT-PCR preceded second-round multiplex PCR. TCRdb reprocessed the multiplex PCR reads via MiXCR and lists one record per CDR3 protein. This table holds roughly 380,000 distinct CDR3 sequences, roughly 14% found once. Sequencing was carried out using peripheral blood. The receptors come from a woman in her late teens or twenties with stable Graves' hyperthyroidism.

V gene TRBV29-1 combines with J gene TRBJ2-5; 11 nucleotides align to TRBD2. The J segment lost 5 bases and the V segment lost 4 bases, leaving 6 bases of the junction unmatched. The CDR3 has 14 amino acids. Looked up from germline, CDR1 is SQVTM and CDR2 is ANQGSEA. CDR3 nucleotides: TGCAGCGTTGGGATACTAGCGGGAGTCGAGACCCAGTACTTC. Translated: CSVGILAGVETQYF.

A few counts support this clonotype. V is TRBV20-1 and J is TRBJ2-2; 10 nucleotides match TRBD2. The length of the CDR3 is 14 residues. The trim removed 6 bases at V and 1 base at J, leaving 2 bases unmatched. CDR1 and CDR2 (germline): DFQATT, SNEGSKA (reference sequence). The CDR3: CSAVAGGNTGELFF. The CDR3 DNA reads as TGCAGTGCGGTAGCGGGGGGGAACACCGGGGAGCTGTTTTTT.

This clonotype was seen many times. This chain's CDR3 is CASIPPRGTTYGYTF. The CDR3 nucleotides are TGTGCCAGCATACCCCCCAGAGGGACAACCTATGGCTACACCTTC. The V gene is TRBV7-9, the J gene TRBJ1-2, with D tentatively TRBD1 (6 bases). Germline assignment: CDR1 SEHNR and CDR2 FQNEAQ (reference sequence). Trimming stripped 7 bases from V and 4 bases from J, with 19 bases between. The CDR3 runs 15 residues. Filled out from reference TRBV7-9 and TRBJ1-2, the complete variable domain reads DTGVSQNPRHKITKRGQNVTFRCDPISEHNRLYWYRQTLGQGPEFLTYFQNEAQLEKSRLLSDRFSAERPKGSFSTLEIQRTEQGDSAMYLCASIPPRGTTYGYTFGSGTRLTVV.

In its sample, this clonotype was seen many times. The chain carries TRBV5-4 and TRBJ1-1, with D unclear. Trimming shortened V by 0 bases and J by 3 bases, and 21 bases separated the two germline ends. This CDR3 has 18 amino acids. The V gene's germline CDR1 is SGHNT and CDR2 YYREEE (reference sequence). The CDR3 coding sequence is TGTGCCAGCAGCTTGGGAGGTTCGATTTTGGGAGCGCACACTGAAGCTTTCTTT. Its translation is CASSLGGSILGAHTEAFF.

The chain carries TRBV11-2 and TRBJ2-5; D call uncertain. This CDR3 comprises 15 residues. V shed 1 base and J shed 5 bases, with 14 bases lying between them. Germline V gives CDR1 SGHAT, CDR2 FQNNGV. Written as DNA, the CDR3 is TGTGCCAGCAGCTTAGTACGCACAGCACGGGAGACCCAGTACTTC. Amino acid sequence: CASSLVRTARETQYF.

V is TRBV19 and J is TRBJ2-2; D not certain. The germline V gene has CDR1 LNHDA and CDR2 SQIVND (reference sequence). CDR3 size: 11 residues. Trimming left V 7 bases short and J 6 bases short, with 6 bases between. Written as DNA, the CDR3 is TGTGCCAGTAACGACTCCGGGGAGCTGTTTTTT. Translating it yields CASNDSGELFF.

This clonotype was detected ten times or more. The chain combines TRBV5-1 with TRBJ1-2; possible D gene TRBD1, 5 bases. Germline V lookup: CDR1 SGHRS, CDR2 YFSETQ. The length of the CDR3 is 17 residues. Trimming stripped 1 base from V and 1 base from J, with 17 bases between. CDR3 loop: CASSLFGAGQGNYGYTF. Written as DNA, the CDR3 is TGCGCCAGCAGCTTGTTCGGCGCGGGCCAGGGTAACTATGGCTACACCTTC.

This sequence joins TRBV28 and TRBJ2-5, with a possible D match to TRBD1 (6 bases). The germline V and J ends were trimmed by 7 bases and 5 bases, with 17 bases remaining between them. The germline V gene has CDR1 MDHEN and CDR2 SYDVKM. The CDR3 covers 14 residues. The CDR3, as DNA: TGTGCCAGCATTCGACAGGTTACGGGGGAGACCCAGTACTTC. Translated, it gives CASIRQVTGETQYF.

The chain joins TRBV30 to TRBJ1-1, with TRBD1 matching 7 bases. This CDR3 spans 13 amino acids. V dropped 6 bases and J dropped 7; count of bases not matched to a gene: 11. The germline V gene encodes CDR1 GTSNPN and CDR2 SVGIG (reference sequence). CDR3 DNA sequence: TGTGCCTGTCGTAGGGGGCGGTGGAGTGAAGCTTTCTTT. It codes for CACRRGRWSEAFF.

Remarks on this clonotype: A much more abundant neighbour one base away suggests this may be a read error. This CDR3 fails to terminate in the conserved phenylalanine or tryptophan, so it likely reflects a read error. The gene calls are TRBV11-3 and TRBJ2-7; D is uncertain. Deletions cut 1 base from V and 3 bases from J, with 10 bases between. The CDR3 sequence is 14 residues long. Germline CDR1 reads SGHNT; CDR2 reads YENEEA. The DNA of the CDR3 is TGTGCCAGCAGCTTAGTTCCTGGTGTCTACGAGCAGTACTAC. Translated, it gives CASSLVPGVYEQYY.

In its sample, this clonotype was seen many times. The J gene is TRBJ1-2, the V gene TRBV6-5; D unclear. The V end lost 2 bases, the J end lost 8 bases, and 15 bases lay between the germline ends. The CDR3 extends over 14 amino acids. The germline V gene encodes CDR1 MNHEY and CDR2 SVGAGI. As DNA, the CDR3 is TGTGCCAGCAGTTACGTCGGCCAGCCCGAGGGCTACACCTTC. Translation: CASSYVGQPEGYTF.

The chain recombines TRBV7-3 with TRBJ1-1; 7 positions match TRBD1. Germline CDR1 is SGHTA and CDR2 is FQGTGA. This CDR3 region has 14 residues. Trimming took 5 bases from V and 4 from J; bases not matched to a gene: 7. CDR3 protein: CASSRGGIATEAFF. CDR3 bases: TGTGCCAGCAGCCGAGGGGGCATCGCCACTGAAGCTTTCTTT.

This clonotype was seen a few times. This chain links TRBV12-3 or TRBV12-4 with TRBJ1-5; D not resolved. Between the trimmed V and J ends, which lost 2 bases and 3 bases, there was a span of 11 bases. This CDR3 comprises 15 residues. This chain's CDR3 is CASSLSGQPNQPQHF. The CDR3 DNA follows: TGTGCCAGCAGTTTAAGTGGGCAGCCCAATCAGCCCCAGCATTTT.

This clonotype has ten or more counts. J is TRBJ2-7 and V is TRBV6-5; D gene uncertain. CDR1 MNHEY and CDR2 SVGAGI come from the germline V gene. The CDR3 sequence is 12 residues long. Trimming removed 2 bases from V and 6 bases from J, with 8 bases in between. Written as DNA, the CDR3 is TGTGCCAGCAGTTACGGGGTCGGCGAGCAGTACTTC. It specifies CASSYGVGEQYF.

This clonotype was observed at least ten times. The chain links TRBV27 to TRBJ2-7, with a weak D call TRBD1 (6 bases). The V end was cut by 1 base, the J end by 4 bases, with 14 bases between. CDR3 length equals 15 residues. From germline, CDR1 is MNHEY and CDR2 SMNVEV (reference sequence). CDR3 residues: CASSLYAGTLYEQYF. The CDR3 coding sequence is TGTGCCAGCAGTTTATACGCCGGGACACTTTACGAGCAGTACTTC.

The rearrangement uses TRBV5-1 and TRBJ2-7; TRBD1 might be the D (5 bases). Germline loops: CDR1 SGHRS, CDR2 YFSETQ. There are 15 residues in the CDR3. Trimming stripped 5 bases from V and 0 bases from J, with 15 bases between. The CDR3 bases are TGCGCCAGCAGATCGACAGAAATTCCCTCCTACGAGCAGTACTTC. Its protein product is CASRSTEIPSYEQYF. The full variable domain, with the rest looked up from reference TRBV5-1 and TRBJ2-7, is KAGVTQTPRYLIKTRGQQVTLSCSPISGHRSVSWYQQTPGQGLQFLFEYFSETQRNKGNFPGRFSGRQFSNSRSEMNVSTLELGDSALYLCASRSTEIPSYEQYFGPGTRLTVT.

This sequence joins TRBV11-2 and TRBJ2-2; D is possibly TRBD1 or TRBD2 (8 bases each). CDR1 SGHAT and CDR2 FQNNGV come from the germline V gene. Trimming took 11 bases from V and 0 from J, leaving 13 bases between them. This CDR3 is 14 amino acids long. CDR3 DNA sequence: TGTGCCCGGGGGGGACAGGCGAACACCGGGGAGCTGTTTTTT. Amino acids: CARGGQANTGELFF.

The table lists this clonotype with many counts. The gene calls are TRBV20-1 and TRBJ2-4; a weak D match, TRBD1 (6 bases). The ends were cut back, 6 bases at V and 2 bases at J, with 14 bases in the middle. The germline gives CDR1 DFQATT, CDR2 SNEGSKA (reference sequence). The CDR3 runs 14 residues. The CDR3 protein is CSALIDRSKNIQYF. The CDR3 DNA sequence: TGCAGTGCCTTGATCGACAGGTCCAAAAACATTCAGTACTTC.

This rearrangement joins TRBV19 to TRBJ1-1; D remains ambiguous. Between the trimmed V and J ends, which lost 3 bases and 8 bases, there was a span of 10 bases. Germline CDR1 reads LNHDA; CDR2 reads SQIVND (reference sequence). This CDR3 contains 12 residues. In DNA, the CDR3 is TGTGCCAGTAGTATTGTCGGGAACGAAGCTTTCTTT. Its protein is CASSIVGNEAFF.

The chain recombines TRBV11-1 with TRBJ2-7, with D maybe TRBD1 (5 bases). V dropped 1 base and J dropped 0 bases, with 13 bases sitting between them. The length of the CDR3 is 16 residues. Germline loops: CDR1 SGHAT, CDR2 FQDESV (reference sequence). The CDR3, as DNA: TGTGCCAGCAGCTTAGGGGGCGGCGGACGCTCCTACGAGCAGTACTTC. Translated, it gives CASSLGGGGRSYEQYF. Combining the CDR3 with reference TRBV11-1 and TRBJ2-7 gives the whole variable domain EAEVAQSPRYKITEKSQAVAFWCDPISGHATLYWYRQILGQGPELLVQFQDESVVDDSQLPKDRFSAERLKGVDSTLKIQPAELGDSAMYLCASSLGGGGRSYEQYFGPGTRLTVT.

This clonotype was observed at least ten times. CDR3 coding DNA: TGTGCCAGCAGGCCCGGGACTTTAACCGGGGAGCTGTTTTTT. It codes for CASRPGTLTGELFF. The chain recombines TRBV12-3 or TRBV12-4 with TRBJ2-2; D is perhaps TRBD2 (6 bases). This CDR3 is 14 amino acids long. V lost 6 bases, J lost 5 bases, and 13 bases lay in between.

This clonotype was detected ten times or more. V is TRBV12-3 or TRBV12-4 and J is TRBJ1-2; possibly TRBD1 for D (5 bases). V lost 2 bases and J 4 bases, leaving 8 bases between the germline ends. The CDR3 spans 13 residues. CDR3 protein: CASSLQGAYGYTF. The CDR3 bases are TGTGCCAGCAGTTTACAAGGGGCCTATGGCTACACCTTC.

The gene calls are TRBV7-9 and TRBJ1-5; D uncertain. From germline, CDR1 is SEHNR and CDR2 FQNEAQ (reference sequence). Trimming took off 8 bases at V and 4 bases at J, with 12 bases between the two ends. This CDR3 comprises 13 residues. DNA for the CDR3: TGTGCCAGCTCACTGGACCCTAATCAGCCCCAGCATTTT. Translation gives CASSLDPNQPQHF.

Ten or more counts support this clonotype. The CDR3 coding sequence is TGTGCCAGCAGTTACGAGACGGGAGAAGCTTTCTTT. It codes for CASSYETGEAFF. V and J are TRBV6-5 and TRBJ1-1; D not resolved. The CDR3 extends over 12 amino acids. Trimming took off 2 bases at V and 8 bases at J, with 9 bases between the two ends. Germline lookup yields CDR1 MNHEY and CDR2 SVGAGI.

This clonotype was counted ten times or more. The V gene is TRBV6-1, the J gene TRBJ1-2; unclear D gene. The V gene's germline CDR1 is MNHNS and CDR2 SASEGT. V shed 11 bases and J shed 6 bases, with 16 bases lying between them. CDR3 length equals 12 residues. CDR3 coding DNA: TGTGCCGTGTCAGTGACCGAGGATGGCTACACCTTC. Amino acids: CAVSVTEDGYTF.

This clonotype was seen ten or more times. The chain uses TRBV12-3 or TRBV12-4 and TRBJ1-2; weak D call: TRBD1 (5 bases). Trimming shortened V by 6 bases and J by 6 bases, and 14 bases separated the two germline ends. The CDR3 runs 13 residues. The CDR3 region is CASSLDNRDGYTF. The CDR3 DNA sequence: TGTGCCAGCAGCCTGGACAATCGAGATGGCTACACCTTC.